This T cell receptor (beta chain) was captured in a study of spatial heterogeneity in lung cancer. Study overall: Correlation of TCR transcript counts in tumor regions with a T cell module score from matched bulk RNA-seq was strong.

This clonotype was observed many times. Its antigen is currently unknown. One junction end disagrees with the germline gene, perhaps due to a read error. Study-level points and caveats: Alpha chain coverage of tumor T cells was estimated at 6.5% to 7.5%, and beta chain coverage at about 13%. Expanded intratumoral alpha and beta TCR counts tracked tumor mutation counts.

Time point indicated: sample taken at primary tumor resection. Untreated early-stage non-small cell lung cancer patients, 70 to 85 in total, were the donors. MiXCR was run by TCRdb on the 5' RACE reads, yielding one entry per CDR3 protein. The sample lists more than 20,000 distinct CDR3 sequences, 2.8% seen once, with about 7.7% in the top ten. This CDR3 has 13 residues. CDR1 is ENHRY, CDR2 SYGVKD, per germline. The specimen comprised lung tumor tissue, sampled at surgery. This TCR derives from a male donor with early-stage non-small cell lung cancer. This chain uses TRBV10-3 with TRBJ1-3; D remains ambiguous. CDR3 sequence: CAISAYPGNTIYF. In nucleotides, the CDR3 is TGTGCCATCAGTGCGTACCCTGGGAACACCATATATTTT.